The 26 T cell receptor beta chains below were found in one sample sequenced in a study of human T cells and chemical hapten exposure. Stated time point: pre-sensitization, week 0. Treatment: therapeutic diphenylcyclopropenone sensitization with weekly scalp DPC. TCRdb reprocessed the RACE reads via MiXCR and lists one record per CDR3 protein. The table shows around 260,000 distinct CDR3 sequences, with about 9% occurring only once. The specimen was whole blood, collected in connection with sensitization to the hapten diphenylcyclopropenone (DPC). The receptors here all came from a woman in her thirties or forties with alopecia areata. Some clones in this sample may be carry-over from other donors' samples.

By share, this clonotype ranks as large. The chain uses TRBV5-6 and TRBJ2-5; either TRBD1 or TRBD2 may fit D (5 bases each). Trimming shortened V by 0 bases and J by 6 bases, and 12 bases separated the two germline ends. This CDR3 has 14 amino acids. Germline CDR1 SGHDT, CDR2 YYEEEE. DNA of the CDR3: TGTGCCAGCAGCTTGGGGCAGGGAGTGCAGACCCAGTACTTC. Protein: CASSLGQGVQTQYF.

This clonotype was found once. The CDR3 loop reads CASSFGTWNTEAFF. The CDR3 DNA reads as TGTGCCAGCAGCTTCGGGACATGGAACACTGAAGCTTTCTTT. The chain recombines TRBV7-2 with TRBJ1-1; a possible D gene is TRBD1 (6 bases). There are 14 residues in the CDR3. Trimming shortened V by 3 bases and J by 1 base, and 9 bases separated the two germline ends. The germline V gene has CDR1 SGHTA and CDR2 FQGNSA.

The chain joins TRBV5-1 to TRBJ2-7; TRBD1 might be the D (6 bases). This CDR3 is 14 amino acids long. Germline V gene lookup returns CDR1 SGHRS and CDR2 YFSETQ. V was clipped by 3 bases and J by 4 bases, with 14 bases between them. The CDR3 sequence: CASSSTGPGYEQYF. In DNA, the CDR3 is TGCGCCAGCAGCTCCACAGGGCCAGGGTACGAGCAGTACTTC.

This clonotype was seen only a few times. The V gene is TRBV6-5, the J gene TRBJ1-1, with 7 bases fitting TRBD1. CDR3 size: 15 residues. CDR1 and CDR2 (germline): MNHEY, SVGAGI. Trimming at V came to 2 bases and at J to 0 bases, leaving 3 bases not matched to a gene. The CDR3 is CASSYRGRVNTEAFF. In DNA, the CDR3 is TGTGCCAGCAGTTACAGGGGGCGGGTGAACACTGAAGCTTTCTTT.

This clonotype has more than one count but fewer than ten. The V gene is TRBV9, the J gene TRBJ1-2, with TRBD1 as a possible D gene (5 bases). Germline-derived CDR1 and CDR2 are SGDLS and YYNGEE. This CDR3 has 15 residues. Trimming removed 4 bases from V and 5 bases from J, with 18 bases in between. The CDR3 protein is CASSPHQAGGYGYTF. In DNA form, the CDR3 reads TGTGCCAGCAGCCCCCATCAGGCGGGGGGTTATGGCTACACCTTC.

This clonotype was detected only a few times. This chain uses TRBV6-2 or TRBV6-3 with TRBJ2-7; 7 bases are shared with TRBD1. V lost 4 bases and J lost 3; bases outside the gene matches: 3. The CDR3 sequence is 13 residues long. CDR1 and CDR2 (germline): MNHEY, SVGEGT. The CDR3 sequence is CASSWDSVYEQYF. The CDR3, as DNA: TGTGCCAGCAGTTGGGACAGCGTCTACGAGCAGTACTTC.

This clonotype was observed a handful of times. V is TRBV3-1 and J is TRBJ2-7; 7 nucleotides agree with TRBD1. Germline CDR1 LGHDT, CDR2 YNNKEL (reference sequence). This CDR3 comprises 14 residues. Trimming cost V 1 base and J 4 bases; bases outside gene matches: 4. CDR3 in amino acids: CASSQGGGQYEQYF. In DNA form, the CDR3 reads TGTGCCAGCAGCCAAGGAGGGGGCCAGTACGAGCAGTACTTC.

A few counts support this clonotype. The V call is TRBV6-2 or TRBV6-3, the J call TRBJ1-1; the D gene is possibly TRBD1 (6 bases). Trimming shortened V by 10 bases and J by 4 bases, and 25 bases separated the two germline ends. The CDR3 runs to 16 residues. Germline CDR1 MNHEY, CDR2 SVGEGT. CDR3 loop: CATTTTLGGPATEAFF. The CDR3 nucleotides are TGTGCCACCACAACCACTTTAGGGGGTCCGGCCACTGAAGCTTTCTTT.

This clonotype was seen only a few times. V usage is TRBV18 and J usage is TRBJ1-4; D is ambiguous. CDR3 length: 14 residues. Germline assignment: CDR1 KGHSH and CDR2 LQKENI. V gave up 0 bases and J gave up 7 bases, with 9 bases separating them. CDR3 amino acids: CASSPPGSSEKLFF. The CDR3 DNA is TGTGCCAGCTCACCACCCGGTTCTAGTGAAAAACTGTTTTTT.

At least ten counts were recorded for this clonotype. The rearrangement uses TRBV4-2 and TRBJ1-4; D gene ambiguous. The CDR3 is 15 amino acids. Germline V gene data show CDR1 as LGHNA and CDR2 as YNFKEQ. The germline V and J ends were trimmed by 1 base and 4 bases, with 10 bases remaining between them. For the CDR3, the DNA is TGTGCCAGCAGCCAAGTGAGTCAGCTTAATGAAAAACTGTTTTTT. Its translation is CASSQVSQLNEKLFF.

V gene TRBV6-2 or TRBV6-3 combines with J gene TRBJ2-1; 13 nucleotides match TRBD2. V shed 6 bases, J shed 10 bases, and the junction held 9 bases outside the gene matches. This CDR3 contains 15 residues. Germline CDR1 and CDR2: MNHEY and SVGEGT. The CDR3 is CASRPGLAGVWEQFF. The CDR3 DNA reads as TGTGCCAGCAGGCCCGGACTAGCGGGAGTATGGGAGCAGTTCTTC.

This sequence joins TRBV28 and TRBJ2-1; D is possibly TRBD1 or TRBD2 (5 bases each). The germline V and J ends were trimmed by 7 bases and 2 bases, with 12 bases remaining between them. The length of the CDR3 is 14 residues. The V gene's germline CDR1 is MDHEN and CDR2 SYDVKM. The CDR3: CASTYGGTYNEQFF. The CDR3 DNA reads as TGTGCCAGCACCTATGGGGGTACCTACAATGAGCAGTTCTTC.

This chain links TRBV6-6 with TRBJ1-1, with TRBD1 identical over 8 bases. The germline gives CDR1 MNHNY, CDR2 SVGAGI (reference sequence). Trimming at V came to 6 bases and at J to 4 bases, leaving 7 bases not matched to a gene. This CDR3 spans 14 amino acids. This CDR3 is CASSHQGAGTEAFF. CDR3 bases: TGTGCCAGCAGCCACCAGGGGGCTGGCACTGAAGCTTTCTTT.

This clonotype has more than one count but fewer than ten. The CDR3 DNA is TGCAGTGCTAGAGATGGGTCAGGAAATTCACCCCTCCACTTT. Amino acid sequence: CSARDGSGNSPLHF. This chain connects TRBV20-1 to TRBJ1-6, with D unclear. The ends were cut back, 0 bases at V and 7 bases at J, with 10 bases in the middle. The CDR3 is 14 residues long. Germline CDR1 is DFQATT and CDR2 is SNEGSKA (reference sequence).

CDR3 amino acids: CASRTDGNQPQHF. CDR3 bases: TGTGCCAGCAGGACCGACGGGAATCAGCCCCAGCATTTT. The gene calls are TRBV6-2 or TRBV6-3 and TRBJ1-5; D remains ambiguous. Germline assignment: CDR1 MNHEY and CDR2 SVGEGT. This CDR3 has 13 amino acids. V was trimmed by 6 bases and J by 4 bases, leaving 10 bases between them.

This clonotype turned up a few times. The chain is built from TRBV6-5 and TRBJ2-7; the D is unclear. Trimming removed 0 bases at V and 6 bases at J, with 6 bases between. CDR1 and CDR2 from the germline V gene are MNHEY and SVGAGI. This CDR3 spans 12 amino acids. CDR3 loop: CASSYSAGEQYF. For the CDR3, the DNA is TGTGCCAGCAGTTACTCGGCTGGCGAGCAGTACTTC.

There are a few counts of this clonotype. This rearrangement joins TRBV9 to TRBJ2-3; D possibly uses TRBD1 or TRBD2 (5 bases each). The CDR3 loop spans 14 amino acids. Looked up from germline, CDR1 is SGDLS and CDR2 is YYNGEE. V lost 2 bases and J lost 2, with 9 bases in between. The CDR3 reads CASSVPGTTDTQYF. CDR3 nucleotides: TGTGCCAGCAGCGTCCCAGGGACCACAGATACGCAGTATTTT.

Only a few counts were recorded for this clonotype. V and J are TRBV25-1 and TRBJ2-7, with 9 bases lining up with TRBD1. CDR3 length: 14 amino acids. CDR1 and CDR2 (germline): MGHDK, SYGVNS. J was trimmed by 4 bases and V by 5 bases; bases with no gene match: 6. The CDR3 loop is CASSNRQGGYEQYF. The CDR3 region has the DNA TGTGCCAGCAGTAATAGACAGGGGGGATACGAGCAGTACTTC.

The genes are TRBV20-1 and TRBJ2-3, with 13 bases aligning to TRBD2. The trim removed 3 bases at V and 8 bases at J, leaving 2 bases unmatched. Germline V gives CDR1 DFQATT, CDR2 SNEGSKA (reference sequence). The length of the CDR3 is 13 residues. The CDR3 spells CSARGLAGSTQYF. The CDR3 DNA is TGCAGTGCTAGGGGACTAGCGGGAAGTACGCAGTATTTT.

This clonotype has a handful of counts. The genes are TRBV11-3 and TRBJ2-1; 15 bases agree with TRBD2. The CDR3 contains 19 residues. V lost 5 bases to trimming and J lost 1 base; unmatched junction nucleotides: 9. CDR1 SGHNT and CDR2 YENEEA come from the germline V gene. The CDR3 here is CASSRRTGLAGGSYNEQFF. For the CDR3, the DNA is TGTGCCAGCAGCCGACGCACCGGACTAGCGGGAGGGTCCTACAATGAGCAGTTCTTC.

This sequence joins TRBV6-5 and TRBJ1-4, with D hard to call. The germline gives CDR1 MNHEY, CDR2 SVGAGI. The V end lost 2 bases, the J end lost 0 bases, and 4 bases lay between the germline ends. The CDR3 has 14 residues. The CDR3 sequence is CASSYAATNEKLFF. For the CDR3, the DNA is TGTGCCAGCAGTTACGCAGCAACTAATGAAAAACTGTTTTTT.

This clonotype has only a few counts. The chain employs TRBV20-1 and TRBJ2-3; D is unclear. The V and J ends lost 6 bases and 1 base respectively, with 17 bases between them. The V gene's germline CDR1 is DFQATT and CDR2 SNEGSKA (reference sequence). The CDR3 consists of 15 residues. CDR3 in amino acids: CSANRPGLGTDTQYF. The CDR3 DNA sequence: TGCAGTGCCAACAGACCCGGATTGGGCACAGATACGCAGTATTTT.

This clonotype was detected a few times. The genes are TRBV4-2 and TRBJ2-6; D is possibly TRBD1 (5 bases). The CDR3 is 15 residues long. The V gene lost 4 bases and the J gene lost 3 bases, with 10 bases spanning the gap. CDR1 is LGHNA, CDR2 YNFKEQ, per germline. CDR3 sequence: CASSPRQFGANVLTF. CDR3 bases: TGTGCCAGCAGCCCCCGACAGTTTGGGGCCAACGTCCTGACTTTC.

The chain combines TRBV7-9 with TRBJ2-2; TRBD2 aligns across 9 bases. The CDR3 has 15 amino acids. CDR1 SEHNR and CDR2 FQNEAQ come from the germline V gene (reference sequence). The V segment lost 5 bases and the J segment 3 bases; nucleotides outside the gene matches: 4. In DNA, the CDR3 is TGTGCCAGCAGCGGTAGCGGGAGTTACACCGGGGAGCTGTTTTTT. This translates into CASSGSGSYTGELFF.

The chain couples TRBV7-2 to TRBJ2-1, with a possible D match to TRBD2 (7 bases). The CDR3 loop spans 13 amino acids. Between the trimmed V and J ends, which lost 3 bases and 9 bases, there was a span of 12 bases. Germline CDR1 is SGHTA and CDR2 is FQGNSA. The CDR3 region is CASSFTGRGEQFF. CDR3 DNA sequence: TGTGCCAGCAGCTTCACAGGGAGGGGTGAGCAGTTCTTC.

This clonotype has only a few counts. The chain employs TRBV5-5 and TRBJ1-5; D is undetermined. This CDR3 spans 16 amino acids. Germline V gene lookup returns CDR1 SGHKS and CDR2 YYEKEE (reference sequence). The germline V and J ends were trimmed by 0 bases and 0 bases, with 10 bases remaining between them. The CDR3 coding sequence is TGTGCCAGCAGCTTGGGGCCAGGCTATAGCAATCAGCCCCAGCATTTT. It is translated as CASSLGPGYSNQPQHF.